This TCR beta chain was retrieved from a study of blood T cell repertoires in COVID-19. Overall study: Researchers got acute and convalescent COVID-19 samples from the United States, Italy and Spain.

Repertoires were generated with immunoSEQ multiplex PCR, while TCRdb's copy carries only in-frame clones and drops some. In the table there are tens of thousands of clones, approximately 90% of which are singletons. Germline V lookup: CDR1 SGDLS, CDR2 YYNGEE. V lost 0 bases and J lost 7, with 10 bases in between. The CDR3 is 13 residues long. This clonotype was sampled from a woman in her thirties or forties who had recovered from COVID-19. Material for sequencing was PBMCs or T cells enriched from blood (not recorded which). The chain uses TRBV9 and TRBJ1-2; D uncertain. The CDR3 DNA reads TGTGCCAGCAGCGTAGCCACCGGTGTTGGCTACACCTTC. Its protein is CASSVATGVGYTF. The full variable domain, completed using reference TRBV9 and TRBJ1-2, is DSGVTQTPKHLITATGQRVTLRCSPRSGDLSVYWYQQSLDQGLQFLIQYYNGEERAKGNILERFSAQQFPDLHSELNLSSLELGDSALYFCASSVATGVGYTFGSGTRLTVV.